This T cell receptor (beta chain) was recovered during a study of blood T cell repertoires in COVID-19. Across the study: The United States, Italy and Spain provided the acute and convalescent COVID-19 samples. PBMCs, B-cell-depleted T cells, or T cells were the source of the cDNA or gDNA that made up the material.

Under the authors' procedure: The assay estimated nucleated cells by amplifying reference gene primers. TCRdb's copy holds only in-frame clones and misses some; the assay was immunoSEQ multiplex PCR. V and J calls and clone size are those listed in that table; D and trimming were worked out from the DNA. The table lists roughly 70,000 clones, 73% of them singletons, with more than 20% in the top ten. Only one count was recorded for this clone. The ends were cut back, 6 bases at V and 13 bases at J, with 24 bases in the middle. CDR3 length: 14 amino acids. Germline CDR1 is SNHLY and CDR2 is FYNNEI. The sample taken for sequencing was peripheral blood. The source is a man aged 55 to 69 with acute or convalescent COVID-19. J is TRBJ1-1 and V is TRBV2; TRBD1 might be the D (5 bases). The CDR3 nucleotides read TGTGCCAGCAGGACGACCGGGGGGAACCTTCGGGGTTTCTTT. Amino acid sequence: CASRTTGGNLRGFF.